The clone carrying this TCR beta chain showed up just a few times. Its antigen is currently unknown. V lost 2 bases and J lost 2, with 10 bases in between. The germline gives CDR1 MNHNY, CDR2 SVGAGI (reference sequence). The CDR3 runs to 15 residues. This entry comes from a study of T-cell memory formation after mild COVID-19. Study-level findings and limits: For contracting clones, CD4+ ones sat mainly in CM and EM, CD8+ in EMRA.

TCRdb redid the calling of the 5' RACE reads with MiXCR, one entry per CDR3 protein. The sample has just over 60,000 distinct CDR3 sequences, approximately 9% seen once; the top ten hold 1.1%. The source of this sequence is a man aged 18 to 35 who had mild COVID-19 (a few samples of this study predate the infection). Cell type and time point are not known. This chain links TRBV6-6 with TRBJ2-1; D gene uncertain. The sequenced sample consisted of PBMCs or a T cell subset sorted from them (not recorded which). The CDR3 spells CASSYDQGPYNEQFF. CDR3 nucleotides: TGTGCCAGCAGTTACGACCAAGGCCCCTACAATGAGCAGTTCTTC.